Following are 8 T cell receptor beta chains from one sample sequenced in a study of cytomegalovirus exposure and HLA in healthy donors. Primers included in the PCR were 60 Vbeta and 13 Jbeta primers. Profiling relied on immunoSEQ multiplex PCR, and the TCRdb table lists in-frame clones only, not all of them. The data contain about 120,000 clones, 74% of them seen just once; the ten biggest clones take up about 2%. The sample consisted of PBMCs. The receptors shown here come from a human donor in good health.

This clone was counted only a few times. V usage is TRBV27 and J usage is TRBJ2-2; 8 bases map to TRBD2. The CDR3 contains 17 residues. The V and J ends lost 2 bases and 1 base, in that order; junction bases with no gene match: 6. Germline V lookup: CDR1 MNHEY, CDR2 SMNVEV (reference sequence). The CDR3 DNA is TGTGCCAGCAGTTTAGCGGGAGGATCCTGGAACACCGGGGAGCTGTTTTTT. Protein sequence: CASSLAGGSWNTGELFF.

The rearrangement uses TRBV12-5 and TRBJ1-1, with D possibly being TRBD1 (6 bases). Germline lookup yields CDR1 LGHNT and CDR2 FRNRAP. The V end was cut by 0 bases, the J end by 6 bases, with 20 bases between. The CDR3 is 17 residues long. The DNA for the CDR3 is TGTGCTAGTGGTTTGGTACCTCCGGGACAAACGTTCGCTGAAGCTTTCTTT. Its translation: CASGLVPPGQTFAEAFF.

V is TRBV6-1 and J is TRBJ2-5, with TRBD2 as a possible D gene (6 bases). Trimming took off 6 bases at V and 0 bases at J, with 14 bases between the two ends. Per the germline V gene, CDR1 is MNHNS and CDR2 is SASEGT. CDR3 length equals 15 residues. The CDR3 DNA follows: TGTGCCAGCAGCGGAGTGTGGGGGGACCAAGAGACCCAGTACTTC. Amino acid sequence: CASSGVWGDQETQYF.

The chain recombines TRBV28 with TRBJ1-1; D remains unclear. CDR1 is MDHEN, CDR2 SYDVKM, per germline. The CDR3 has 12 residues. Trimming took 4 bases from V and 8 from J, leaving 11 bases between them. The CDR3 DNA sequence: TGTGCCAGCAGTTCAGGACTCCTGGAAGCTTTCTTT. It yields the protein CASSSGLLEAFF.

The CDR3 loop reads CASREQGYYGYTF. The CDR3 coding sequence is TGTGCCAGCAGGGAACAGGGATACTATGGCTACACCTTC. The gene calls are TRBV28 and TRBJ1-2; tentatively, D is TRBD1 (6 bases). Trimming shortened V by 6 bases and J by 3 bases, and 11 bases separated the two germline ends. CDR3 length: 13 residues. Germline V gives CDR1 MDHEN, CDR2 SYDVKM.

The rearrangement uses TRBV6-5 and TRBJ1-2, with D perhaps matching TRBD1 (5 bases). Germline lookup yields CDR1 MNHEY and CDR2 SVGAGI. The ends were cut back, 6 bases at V and 5 bases at J, with 16 bases in the middle. The CDR3 sequence is 14 residues long. CDR3 region: CASRLQPGGYGYTF. CDR3 sequence (DNA): TGTGCCAGCAGACTTCAGCCGGGGGGGTATGGCTACACCTTC.

This clone was counted a single time. This chain links TRBV28 with TRBJ1-1; D is undetermined. CDR3 length: 13 amino acids. Per the germline V gene, CDR1 is MDHEN and CDR2 is SYDVKM. Trimming removed 5 bases at V and 1 base at J, with 8 bases between. CDR3 sequence: CASSAGRNTEAFF. The CDR3 coding sequence is TGTGCCAGCAGTGCGGGGAGGAACACTGAAGCTTTCTTT.

Comment on this clone: This specimen includes other DNA sequences encoding the same CDR3. The chain combines TRBV18 with TRBJ2-3, with TRBD2 identical over 10 bases. The V gene end was trimmed by 3 bases and the J gene end by 1 base; junction bases not matched to a gene: 10. CDR3 length: 18 amino acids. CDR1 KGHSH and CDR2 LQKENI come from the germline V gene. The CDR3 sequence: CASSPLAGGPPGTDTQYF. Written as DNA, the CDR3 is TGTGCCAGCTCACCTTTAGCGGGGGGTCCCCCTGGCACAGATACGCAGTATTTT.